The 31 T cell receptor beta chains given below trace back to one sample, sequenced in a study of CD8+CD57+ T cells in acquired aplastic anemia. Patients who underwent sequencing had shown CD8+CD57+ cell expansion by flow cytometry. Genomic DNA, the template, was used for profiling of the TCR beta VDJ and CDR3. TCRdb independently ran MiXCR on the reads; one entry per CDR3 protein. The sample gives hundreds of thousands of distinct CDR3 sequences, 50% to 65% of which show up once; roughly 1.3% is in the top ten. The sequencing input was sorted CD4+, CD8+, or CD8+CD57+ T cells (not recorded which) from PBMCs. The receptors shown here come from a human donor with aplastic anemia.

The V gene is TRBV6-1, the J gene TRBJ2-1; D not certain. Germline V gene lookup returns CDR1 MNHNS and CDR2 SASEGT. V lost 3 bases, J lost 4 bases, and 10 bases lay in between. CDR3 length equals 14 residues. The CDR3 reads CASSDGNRYNEQFF. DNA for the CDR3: TGTGCCAGCAGTGACGGTAACAGATACAATGAGCAGTTCTTC.

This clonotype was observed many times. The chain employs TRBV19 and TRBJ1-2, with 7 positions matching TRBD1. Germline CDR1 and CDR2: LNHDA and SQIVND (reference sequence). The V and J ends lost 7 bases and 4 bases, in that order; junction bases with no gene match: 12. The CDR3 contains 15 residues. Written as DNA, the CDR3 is TGTGCCAGTAACCTCGGGACAGTAGTTCCCTATGGCTACACCTTC. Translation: CASNLGTVVPYGYTF.

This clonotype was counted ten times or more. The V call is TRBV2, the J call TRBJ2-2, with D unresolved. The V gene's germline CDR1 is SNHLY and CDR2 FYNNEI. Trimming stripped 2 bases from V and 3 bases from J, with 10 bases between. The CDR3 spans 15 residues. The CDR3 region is CASSELQLDTGELFF. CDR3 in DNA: TGTGCCAGCAGTGAACTTCAGCTGGACACCGGGGAGCTGTTTTTT.

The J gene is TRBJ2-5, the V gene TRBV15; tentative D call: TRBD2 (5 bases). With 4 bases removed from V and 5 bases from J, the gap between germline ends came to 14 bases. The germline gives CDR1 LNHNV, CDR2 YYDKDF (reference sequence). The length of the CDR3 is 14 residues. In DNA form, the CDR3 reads TGTGCCACCAGCATTGGAGGAGAAGGGGAGACCCAGTACTTC. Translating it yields CATSIGGEGETQYF.

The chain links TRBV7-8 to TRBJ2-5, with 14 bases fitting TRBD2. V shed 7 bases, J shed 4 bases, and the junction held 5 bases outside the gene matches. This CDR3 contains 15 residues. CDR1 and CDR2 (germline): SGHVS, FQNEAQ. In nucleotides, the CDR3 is TGTGCCAGCACCAATGGACTAGCGGGGGGAGAGACCCAGTACTTC. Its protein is CASTNGLAGGETQYF.

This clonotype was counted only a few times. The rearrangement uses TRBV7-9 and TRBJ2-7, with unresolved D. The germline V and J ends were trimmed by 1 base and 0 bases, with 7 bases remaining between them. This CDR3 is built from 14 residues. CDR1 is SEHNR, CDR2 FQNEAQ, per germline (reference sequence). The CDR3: CASSLVGSSYEQYF. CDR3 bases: TGTGCCAGCAGCTTAGTTGGCAGCTCCTACGAGCAGTACTTC.

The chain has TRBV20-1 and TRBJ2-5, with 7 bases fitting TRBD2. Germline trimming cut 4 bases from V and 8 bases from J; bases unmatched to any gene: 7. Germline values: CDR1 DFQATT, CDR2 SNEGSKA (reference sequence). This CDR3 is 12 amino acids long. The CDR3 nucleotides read TGCAGTGCTAAGCCTAGCGGACCCACCCAGTACTTC. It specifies CSAKPSGPTQYF.

The CDR3, as DNA: TGTGCCAGCAGCTTAACAGGGACAGGGTCTCTGAATGAGTTGAGCTATGGCTACACCTTC. It translates to CASSLTGTGSLNELSYGYTF. The chain links TRBV7-3 to TRBJ1-2; 9 bases match TRBD1. CDR3 length: 20 residues. CDR1 is SGHTA, CDR2 FQGTGA, per germline. V shed 0 bases, J shed 4 bases, and the junction held 18 bases outside the gene matches.

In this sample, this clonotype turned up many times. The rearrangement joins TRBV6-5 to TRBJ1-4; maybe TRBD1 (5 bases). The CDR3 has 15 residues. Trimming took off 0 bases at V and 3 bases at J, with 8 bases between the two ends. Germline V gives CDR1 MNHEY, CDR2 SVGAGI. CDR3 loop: CASSYSGPPNEKLFF. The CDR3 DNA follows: TGTGCCAGCAGTTACTCGGGGCCCCCTAATGAAAAACTGTTTTTT.

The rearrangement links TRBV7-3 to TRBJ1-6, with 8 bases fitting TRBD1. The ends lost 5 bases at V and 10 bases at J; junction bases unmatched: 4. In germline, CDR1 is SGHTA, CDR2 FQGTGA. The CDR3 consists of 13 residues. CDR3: CASSLNRGSPLHF. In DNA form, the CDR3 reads TGTGCCAGCAGCCTAAACAGGGGGTCACCCCTCCACTTT.

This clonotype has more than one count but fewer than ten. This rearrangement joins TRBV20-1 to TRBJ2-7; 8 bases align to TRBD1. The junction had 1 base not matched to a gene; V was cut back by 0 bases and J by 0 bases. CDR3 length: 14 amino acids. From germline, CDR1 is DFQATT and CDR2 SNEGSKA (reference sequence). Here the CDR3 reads CSARDRGRSYEQYF. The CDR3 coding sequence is TGCAGTGCTAGAGACAGGGGGCGCTCCTACGAGCAGTACTTC.

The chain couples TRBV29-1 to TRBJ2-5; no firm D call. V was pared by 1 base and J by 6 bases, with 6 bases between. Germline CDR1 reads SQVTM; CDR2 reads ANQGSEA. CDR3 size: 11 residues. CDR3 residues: CSVEVGQTQYF. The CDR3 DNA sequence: TGCAGCGTTGAAGTTGGACAGACCCAGTACTTC. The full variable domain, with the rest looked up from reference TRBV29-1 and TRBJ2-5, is SAVISQKPSRDICQRGTSLTIQCQVDSQVTMMFWYRQQPGQSLTLIATANQGSEATYESGFVIDKFPISRPNLTFSTLTVSNMSPEDSSIYLCSVEVGQTQYFGPGTRLLVL.

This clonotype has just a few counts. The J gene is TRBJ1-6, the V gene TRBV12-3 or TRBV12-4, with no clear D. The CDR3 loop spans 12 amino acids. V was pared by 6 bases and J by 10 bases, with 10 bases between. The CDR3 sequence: CASRGSSSPLHF. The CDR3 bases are TGTGCCAGCAGGGGATCGTCATCACCCCTCCACTTT.

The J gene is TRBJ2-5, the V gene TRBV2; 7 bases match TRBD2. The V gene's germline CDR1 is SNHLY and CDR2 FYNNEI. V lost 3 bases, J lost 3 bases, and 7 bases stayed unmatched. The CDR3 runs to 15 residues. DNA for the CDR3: TGTGCCAGCAGTGACGCGAGCGGGGAGGAAGAGACCCAGTACTTC. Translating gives CASSDASGEEETQYF.

The CDR3 region is CASSLNRVGGQETQYF. CDR3 sequence (DNA): TGTGCCAGCAGCTTAAACAGGGTAGGAGGGCAAGAGACCCAGTACTTC. This sequence joins TRBV7-3 and TRBJ2-5; D is perhaps TRBD1 or TRBD2 (6 bases each). CDR3 size: 16 residues. The V end was cut by 1 base, the J end by 2 bases, with 14 bases between. Germline V CDR1 and CDR2: SGHTA, FQGTGA.

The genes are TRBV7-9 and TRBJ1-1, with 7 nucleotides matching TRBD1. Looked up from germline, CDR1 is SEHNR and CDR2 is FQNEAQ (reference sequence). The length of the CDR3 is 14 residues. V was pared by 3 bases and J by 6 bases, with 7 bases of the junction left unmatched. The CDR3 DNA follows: TGTGCCAGCAGCTTGTGGACAGGCGAACCTGAAGCTTTCTTT. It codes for CASSLWTGEPEAFF.

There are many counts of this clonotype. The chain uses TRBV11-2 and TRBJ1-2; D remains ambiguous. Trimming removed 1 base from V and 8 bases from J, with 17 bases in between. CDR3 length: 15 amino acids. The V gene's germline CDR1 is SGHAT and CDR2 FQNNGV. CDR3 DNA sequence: TGTGCCAGCAGCTTAGTCCCCCCGGCTAGGGCGGGCTACACCTTC. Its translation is CASSLVPPARAGYTF.

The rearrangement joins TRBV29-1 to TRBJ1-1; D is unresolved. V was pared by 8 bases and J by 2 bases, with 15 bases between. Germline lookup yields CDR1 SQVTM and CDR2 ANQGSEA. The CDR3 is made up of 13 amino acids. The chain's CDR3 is CSSIGRKNTEAFF. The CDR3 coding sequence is TGCAGCAGTATCGGACGGAAAAACACTGAAGCTTTCTTT. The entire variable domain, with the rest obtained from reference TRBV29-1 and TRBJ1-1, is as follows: SAVISQKPSRDICQRGTSLTIQCQVDSQVTMMFWYRQQPGQSLTLIATANQGSEATYESGFVIDKFPISRPNLTFSTLTVSNMSPEDSSIYLCSSIGRKNTEAFFGQGTRLTVV.

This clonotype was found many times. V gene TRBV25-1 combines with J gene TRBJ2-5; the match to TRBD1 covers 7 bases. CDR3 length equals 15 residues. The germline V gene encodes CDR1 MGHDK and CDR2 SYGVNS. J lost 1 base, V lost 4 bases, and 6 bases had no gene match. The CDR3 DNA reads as TGTGCCAGCAGTGGGGGGACAGCGGCCCAAGAGACCCAGTACTTC. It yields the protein CASSGGTAAQETQYF. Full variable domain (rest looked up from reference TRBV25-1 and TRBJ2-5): EADIYQTPRYLVIGTGKKITLECSQTMGHDKMYWYQQDPGMELHLIHYSYGVNSTEKGDLSSESTVSRIRTEHFPLTLESARPSHTSQYLCASSGGTAAQETQYFGPGTRLLVL.

The CDR3 nucleotides are TGCGCCAGCAGCTTGGTGGGAGGCCATAATTCACCCCTCCACTTT. It is translated as CASSLVGGHNSPLHF. The J gene is TRBJ1-6, the V gene TRBV5-1; D is unclear. Germline CDR1 reads SGHRS; CDR2 reads YFSETQ. This CDR3 contains 15 residues. Trimming stripped 0 bases from V and 5 bases from J, with 9 bases between.

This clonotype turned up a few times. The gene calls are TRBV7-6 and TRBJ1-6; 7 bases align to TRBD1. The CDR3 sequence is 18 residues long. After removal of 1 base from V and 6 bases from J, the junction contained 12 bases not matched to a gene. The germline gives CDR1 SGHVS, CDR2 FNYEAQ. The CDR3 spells CASSLGPLKGAANSPLHF. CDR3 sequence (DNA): TGTGCCAGCAGCTTAGGGCCCCTTAAGGGGGCAGCTAATTCACCCCTCCACTTT.

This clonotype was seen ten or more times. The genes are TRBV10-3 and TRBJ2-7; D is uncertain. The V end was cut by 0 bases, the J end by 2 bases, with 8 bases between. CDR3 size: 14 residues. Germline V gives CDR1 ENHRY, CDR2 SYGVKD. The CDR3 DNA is TGTGCCATCAGTGAGTCCTCCGACCCCTACGAGCAGTACTTC. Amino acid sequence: CAISESSDPYEQYF.

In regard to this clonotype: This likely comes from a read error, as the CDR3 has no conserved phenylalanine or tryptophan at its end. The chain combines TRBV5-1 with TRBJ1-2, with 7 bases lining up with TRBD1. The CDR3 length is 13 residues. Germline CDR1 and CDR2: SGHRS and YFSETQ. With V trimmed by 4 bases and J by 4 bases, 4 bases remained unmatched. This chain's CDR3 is CASSEGQSYGYTS. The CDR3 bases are TGCGCCAGCAGCGAGGGACAGAGCTATGGCTACACCTCC.

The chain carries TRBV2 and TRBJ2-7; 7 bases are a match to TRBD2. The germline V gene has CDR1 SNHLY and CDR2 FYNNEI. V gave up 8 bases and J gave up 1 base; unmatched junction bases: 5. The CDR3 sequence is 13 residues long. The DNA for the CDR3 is TGTGCCAGCTACAGCGGGGCTTCCTACGAGCAGTACTTC. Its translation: CASYSGASYEQYF. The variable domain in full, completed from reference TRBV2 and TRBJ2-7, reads EPEVTQTPSHQVTQMGQEVILRCVPISNHLYFYWYRQILGQKVEFLVSFYNNEISEKSEIFDDQFSVERPDGSNFTLKIRSTKLEDSAMYFCASYSGASYEQYFGPGTRLTVT.

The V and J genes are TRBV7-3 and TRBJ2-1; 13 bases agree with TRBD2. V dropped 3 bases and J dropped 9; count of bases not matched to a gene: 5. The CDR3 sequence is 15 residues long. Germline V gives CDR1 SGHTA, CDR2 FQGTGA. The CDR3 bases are TGTGCCAGCAGCTTGGGACTAGCGGGAACGGGTGAGCAGTTCTTC. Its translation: CASSLGLAGTGEQFF. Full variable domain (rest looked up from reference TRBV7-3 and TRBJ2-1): GAGVSQTPSNKVTEKGKYVELRCDPISGHTALYWYRQSLGQGPEFLIYFQGTGAADDSGLPNDRFFAVRPEGSVSTLKIQRTERGDSAVYLCASSLGLAGTGEQFFGPGTRLTVL.

The CDR3 is CASSFLSGGGDTQYF. CDR3 sequence (DNA): TGTGCCAGCAGCTTCCTTAGCGGGGGCGGGGATACGCAGTATTTT. The chain is built from TRBV7-2 and TRBJ2-3, with 9 bases that match TRBD2. J gave up 6 bases and V 3 bases, and 7 bases lay outside the gene matches. This CDR3 region has 15 residues. Germline V gene lookup returns CDR1 SGHTA and CDR2 FQGNSA.

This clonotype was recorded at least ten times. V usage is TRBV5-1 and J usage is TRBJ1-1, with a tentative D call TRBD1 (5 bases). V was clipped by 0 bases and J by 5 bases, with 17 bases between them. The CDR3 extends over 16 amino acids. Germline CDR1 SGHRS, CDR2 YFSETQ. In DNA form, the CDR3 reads TGCGCCAGCAGCTTGGTGGGAGGAGGGCGGGGGACTGAAGCTTTCTTT. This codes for CASSLVGGGRGTEAFF.

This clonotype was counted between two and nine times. Written as DNA, the CDR3 is TGTGCCAGCAGTGTCGGGAGGTCCCTCCACTTT. Translated: CASSVGRSLHF. The V gene is TRBV2, the J gene TRBJ1-6; no definite D call. There are 11 residues in the CDR3. Per the germline V gene, CDR1 is SNHLY and CDR2 is FYNNEI. Trimming shortened V by 4 bases and J by 14 bases, and 9 bases separated the two germline ends.

In DNA, the CDR3 is TGTGCCAGCAGCTTAGGCCTAGCGGGGCACTACGAGCAGTACTTC. It encodes CASSLGLAGHYEQYF. This chain links TRBV7-9 with TRBJ2-7; 9 bases align to TRBD2. Germline trimming cut 1 base from V and 3 bases from J; bases unmatched to any gene: 4. The CDR3 is 15 residues long. Germline CDR1 is SEHNR and CDR2 is FQNEAQ (reference sequence).

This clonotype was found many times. The CDR3 DNA reads TGTGCCAGCAGAAAGACAGGGGGCGACTATGGCTACACCTTC. As protein: CASRKTGGDYGYTF. The chain uses TRBV6-1 and TRBJ1-2; 10 nucleotides match TRBD1. Trimming took 6 bases from V and 3 from J; bases not matched to a gene: 4. Germline V gives CDR1 MNHNS, CDR2 SASEGT. The CDR3 spans 14 residues.

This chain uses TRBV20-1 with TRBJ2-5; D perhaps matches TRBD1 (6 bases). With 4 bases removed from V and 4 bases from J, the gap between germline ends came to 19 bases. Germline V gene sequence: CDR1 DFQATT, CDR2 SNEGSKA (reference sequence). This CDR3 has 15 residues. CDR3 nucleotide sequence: TGCAGTGCTAAACGCCAGGGGAAAGGAGGAGAGACCCAGTACTTC. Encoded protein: CSAKRQGKGGETQYF.